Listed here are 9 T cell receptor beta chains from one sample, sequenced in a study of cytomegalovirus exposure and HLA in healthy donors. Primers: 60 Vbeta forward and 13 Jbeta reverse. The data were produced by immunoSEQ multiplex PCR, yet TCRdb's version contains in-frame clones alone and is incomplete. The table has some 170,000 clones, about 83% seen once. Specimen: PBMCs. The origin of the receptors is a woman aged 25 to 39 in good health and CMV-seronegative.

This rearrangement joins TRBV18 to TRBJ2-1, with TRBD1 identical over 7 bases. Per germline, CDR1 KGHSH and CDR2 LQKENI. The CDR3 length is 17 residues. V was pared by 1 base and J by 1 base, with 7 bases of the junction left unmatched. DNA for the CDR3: TGTGCCAGCTCACCACTAGGGGGCAGCCCGTCCTACAATGAGCAGTTCTTC. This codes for CASSPLGGSPSYNEQFF.

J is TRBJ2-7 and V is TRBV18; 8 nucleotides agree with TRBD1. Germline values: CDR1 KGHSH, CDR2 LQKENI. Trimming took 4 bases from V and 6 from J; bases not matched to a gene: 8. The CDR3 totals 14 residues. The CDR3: CASSLTGQVSEQYF. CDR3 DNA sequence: TGTGCCAGCTCACTGACGGGACAGGTTTCCGAGCAGTACTTC.

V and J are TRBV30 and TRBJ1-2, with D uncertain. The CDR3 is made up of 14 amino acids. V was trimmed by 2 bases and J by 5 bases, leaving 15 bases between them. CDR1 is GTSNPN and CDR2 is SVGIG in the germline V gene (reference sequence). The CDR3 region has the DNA TGTGCCTGGAGTCCCGACTCTATACTATATGGCTACACCTTC. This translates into CAWSPDSILYGYTF.

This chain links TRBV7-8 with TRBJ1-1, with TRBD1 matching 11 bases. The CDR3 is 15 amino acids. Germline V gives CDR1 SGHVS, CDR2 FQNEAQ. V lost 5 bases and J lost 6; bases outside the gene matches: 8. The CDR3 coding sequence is TGTGCCAGCAGCCCCCGGGACAGGGGGTTGGCTGAAGCTTTCTTT. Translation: CASSPRDRGLAEAFF.

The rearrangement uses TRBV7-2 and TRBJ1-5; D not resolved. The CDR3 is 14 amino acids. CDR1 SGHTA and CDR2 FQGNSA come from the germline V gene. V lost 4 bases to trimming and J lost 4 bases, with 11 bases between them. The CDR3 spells CASSSREFNQPQHF. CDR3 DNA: TGTGCCAGCAGCTCGCGGGAATTTAATCAGCCCCAGCATTTT.

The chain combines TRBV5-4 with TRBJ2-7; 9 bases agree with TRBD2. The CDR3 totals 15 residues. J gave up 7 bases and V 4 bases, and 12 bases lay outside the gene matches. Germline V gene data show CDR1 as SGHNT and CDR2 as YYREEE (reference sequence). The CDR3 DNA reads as TGTGCCAGCAGCCCCCTAGGCGGGGGGGCGAAGGAGCAGTACTTC. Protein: CASSPLGGGAKEQYF. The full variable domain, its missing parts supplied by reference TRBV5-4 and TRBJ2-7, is ETGVTQSPTHLIKTRGQQVTLRCSSQSGHNTVSWYQQALGQGPQFIFQYYREEENGRGNFPPRFSGLQFPNYSSELNVNALELDDSALYLCASSPLGGGAKEQYFGPGTRLTVT.

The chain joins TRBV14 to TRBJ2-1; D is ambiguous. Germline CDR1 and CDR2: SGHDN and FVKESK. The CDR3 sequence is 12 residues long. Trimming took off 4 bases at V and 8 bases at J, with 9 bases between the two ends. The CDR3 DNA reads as TGTGCCAGCAGCCCCTGGAGTCATGAGCAGTTCTTC. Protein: CASSPWSHEQFF.

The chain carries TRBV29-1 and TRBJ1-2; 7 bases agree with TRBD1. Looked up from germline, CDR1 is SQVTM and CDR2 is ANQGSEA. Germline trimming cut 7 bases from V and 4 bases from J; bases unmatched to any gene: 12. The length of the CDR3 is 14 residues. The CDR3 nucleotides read TGCAGCGGCTCCCAGGGGGACACGGGCTATGGCTACACCTTC. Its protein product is CSGSQGDTGYGYTF.

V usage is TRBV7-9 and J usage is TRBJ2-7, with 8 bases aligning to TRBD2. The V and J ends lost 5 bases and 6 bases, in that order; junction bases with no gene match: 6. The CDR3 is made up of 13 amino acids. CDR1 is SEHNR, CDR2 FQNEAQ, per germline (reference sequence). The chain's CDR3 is CASSPSSGSEQYF. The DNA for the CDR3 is TGTGCCAGCAGCCCGTCGAGCGGGAGCGAGCAGTACTTC.